The sequence of this TCR beta chain was determined in a study of Graves' ophthalmopathy and Graves' hyperthyroidism (dated by TCRdb to between 2018 and 2020). General notes on the study: Peripheral blood was collected at initial diagnosis, prior to any treatment. The study used TCR beta repertoire signatures to distinguish Graves' ophthalmopathy from Graves' hyperthyroidism and to predict progression to ophthalmopathy. In total, over 130 blood samples were TCR-sequenced: approximately 42 ophthalmopathy, about 75 hyperthyroidism and approximately 17 hyperthyroidism-to-ophthalmopathy patients. A discovery set of about a hundred patients (under 45 ophthalmopathy, 57 stable hyperthyroidism) was enrolled to explore V-J signatures distinguishing ophthalmopathy from hyperthyroidism. An independent validation cohort comprised some 19 hyperthyroidism patients and 15 to 17 patients who later progressed from hyperthyroidism to ophthalmopathy. In over five hyperthyroidism patients, T-cell repertoires of thyroid tissue and blood were compared. Once sampling was done, hyperthyroidism patients were given methimazole at a starting dose of 30 mg daily, while ophthalmopathy patients were given high-dose intravenous methylprednisolone. The 100 discovery patients were divided at random into training and test sets in a 7:3 ratio. Study-wide findings and limitations: Sample size was not statistically predetermined, and group allocation was not concealed from the investigators. In cross-validation, the 13-signature model distinguished ophthalmopathy from stable hyperthyroidism with approximately 88% sensitivity and approximately 81% specificity, and in the test set the corresponding values were about 80% and 75%. Most expanded thyroid clonotypes with frequency above 0.001 were also detected in blood, suggesting blood repertoires may reflect the thyroid immune response. In validation, the model predicted ophthalmopathy progression with roughly 68% sensitivity and roughly 78% specificity; more than ten predicted patients were CT-confirmed with GO in a median of around 6 months.

This clonotype appeared a few times. What antigen it recognizes has not been identified. No base-level quality is on record; no much larger clone is a single base apart. The CDR3 measures 16 amino acids from cysteine to phenylalanine. Just CDR3 DNA is preserved here, 48 bases in frame from base 1. CDR1 and CDR2 are read off the germline V gene (reference sequence) as SGHKS and YYEKEE. V lost 0 bases and J lost 5 bases; the stretch between them is 17 bases long. Hyperthyroidism was defined as stable when no progression to ophthalmopathy occurred within 18 months of follow-up. Patients with hyperthyroidism were aged 18 to 65 years, had been newly diagnosed, and had a disease duration of less than 2 months. Patients with other autoimmune diseases, uncontrolled infections, pregnancy or lactation were excluded. Diagnosis relied on clinical symptoms, serum thyroxine, TRAb, thyroid ultrasound and orbital computed tomography. PBMCs were isolated from approximately 10 ml of fresh peripheral blood by Ficoll-Paque density gradient centrifugation. Trizol reagent was used to extract the total RNA, and its quality was then checked on an Agilent 2100 Bioanalyzer.

TCR beta CDR3 regions were amplified from RNA transcripts for repertoire sequencing. A first-round RT-PCR used HTBI primers with the Qiagen OneStep RT-PCR kit, followed by a second-round multiplex PCR, size selection and purification. Libraries were sequenced on an Illumina HiSeq2000 using paired-end 100 bp reads. Turning to the authors' computational methods: SOAPnuke was used to process the reads, throwing out any read that had adapters, had uncalled bases, had a mean Phred below 15, or lacked an exact constant-primer or identifier match. COPE v1.2.5 was used to merge the high-quality paired reads. Each unique nucleotide sequence was defined as a clonotype, and clonotypes were aligned to IMGT TRB V, D and J references with MiTCR v1.1. Only V-J combinations with frequency above 0.0001 were analysed, covering 99% to 99.2% of repertoires. For each V-J combination, a TCR clonal expansion and chaos score was defined as the ratio of F50 clonal expansion to chaos observed in the TCRdist matrix. Welch's t-statistics and random forest were used to reduce the features to about twelve V-J combinations, which were then used as input to a naive Bayes classifier. The similarity between thyroid and blood repertoires was quantified using the Morisita-Horn index. TCRdb reworked the public reads: Q25 trimming with fastp, MiXCR clone assembly, productive beta chains retained. Entries that share a CDR3 protein sequence are merged under the most common genes and DNA. These V and J calls are TCRdb output, not the study's own analysis. The sample yields approximately 410,000 distinct CDR3 sequences; over 15% were counted once. Roughly 7% of the sample rests with the top ten.

Sequenced: peripheral blood. The chain uses TRBV5-5 and TRBJ1-1; possibly the D gene is TRBD1, per 6 matching bases. The receptor's source is a woman under 30 with stable Graves' hyperthyroidism. Donor details come from another sample of the same person, matched by shared clones. The nucleotides are TGTGCCAGCAGCTTGGGTCTTAGGGGGGGCCGGACTGAAGCTTTCTTT. Translated, this gives CASSLGLRGGRTEAFF.